This T cell receptor (beta chain) came from a study of cytomegalovirus exposure and HLA in healthy donors. PCR primers comprised 60 Vbeta and 13 Jbeta primers. Repertoires were generated with immunoSEQ multiplex PCR, while TCRdb's copy carries only in-frame clones and drops some. The sample holds 60,000 or so clones, roughly 74% seen once. The CDR3 totals 16 residues. V was clipped by 3 bases and J by 0 bases, with 9 bases between them. Germline CDR1 is SGHTA and CDR2 is FQGTGA. The sequencing input was PBMCs. The TCR was taken from a man between 40 and 49 years old in good health and CMV-seropositive. The chain recombines TRBV7-3 with TRBJ2-6, with TRBD1 as a possible D gene (5 bases). The CDR3 DNA reads TGTGCCAGCAGCTTTCAGGGTGTCTCTGGGGCCAACGTCCTGACTTTC. It codes for CASSFQGVSGANVLTF. The whole variable domain, remainder taken from reference TRBV7-3 and TRBJ2-6, is GAGVSQTPSNKVTEKGKYVELRCDPISGHTALYWYRQSLGQGPEFLIYFQGTGAADDSGLPNDRFFAVRPEGSVSTLKIQRTERGDSAVYLCASSFQGVSGANVLTFGAGSRLTVL.